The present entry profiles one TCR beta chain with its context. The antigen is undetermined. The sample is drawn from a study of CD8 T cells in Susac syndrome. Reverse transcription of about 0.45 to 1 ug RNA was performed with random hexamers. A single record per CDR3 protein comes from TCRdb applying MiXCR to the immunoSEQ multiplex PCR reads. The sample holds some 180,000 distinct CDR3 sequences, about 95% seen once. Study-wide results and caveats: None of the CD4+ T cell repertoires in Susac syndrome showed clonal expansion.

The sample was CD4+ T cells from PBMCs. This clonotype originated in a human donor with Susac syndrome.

In DNA, the CDR3 is TGTGCCAGCAGCTTGGGACAGGGTGCCTTTATGAACACTGAAGCTTTCTTT. Encoded protein: CASSLGQGAFMNTEAFF. This chain joins TRBV5-4 and TRBJ1-1; 7 positions match TRBD1. Germline CDR1 and CDR2: SGHNT and YYREEE (reference sequence). The V gene end was trimmed by 0 bases and the J gene end by 0 bases; junction bases not matched to a gene: 8. The CDR3 covers 17 residues.